This T cell receptor beta chain was sequenced in a study of cytomegalovirus exposure and HLA in healthy donors. The study, taken as a whole, reports: HLA-A and HLA-B allele assignments for most subjects were reportedly predicted accurately using TCR beta sequences. The authors judged a highly shared variant cluster likely a sequencing artifact. Productive status was seen about 87% or about 30% of the time for most TCR beta V segments in an earlier analysis.

Germline V gene sequence: CDR1 SGDLS, CDR2 YYNGEE. CDR3 length: 18 amino acids. The junction had 10 bases not matched to a gene; V was cut back by 4 bases and J by 2 bases. As regards this clone: What it binds is not known.

The study sampled nominally healthy donors, though unrecorded immune exposures were likely. The PCR had 60 Vbeta and 13 Jbeta primers. Profiled with immunoSEQ multiplex PCR; TCRdb holds only in-frame clones, not every one. This table holds some 110,000 clones, about four fifths found once. This receptor was taken from a woman aged 60 to 75 in good health and CMV-seropositive. Sequencing was carried out using PBMCs. The gene calls are TRBV9 and TRBJ2-6; 9 bases agree with TRBD1. The CDR3 loop is CASSPPKQGAAGANVLTF. In DNA form, the CDR3 reads TGTGCCAGCAGCCCGCCAAAACAGGGGGCGGCTGGGGCCAACGTCCTGACTTTC. The full variable domain, with the rest looked up from reference TRBV9 and TRBJ2-6, is DSGVTQTPKHLITATGQRVTLRCSPRSGDLSVYWYQQSLDQGLQFLIQYYNGEERAKGNILERFSAQQFPDLHSELNLSSLELGDSALYFCASSPPKQGAAGANVLTFGAGSRLTVL.